This T cell receptor (beta chain) originates from a study of control samples from healthy donors and cancer patients. The table came from immunoSEQ multiplex PCR; TCRdb's copy has only in-frame clones and leaves some out. The sample holds around 200,000 clones, about 93% seen once. Germline V gene data show CDR1 as MGHRA and CDR2 as YSYEKL. The CDR3 totals 14 residues. The V end was cut by 4 bases, the J end by 7 bases, with 17 bases between. The V gene is TRBV4-1, the J gene TRBJ2-7; D is possibly TRBD2 (6 bases). The sequence came from a man aged 18 to 35 in good health. The sample comprised blood. This CDR3 is CASSRTGTGIEQYF. For the CDR3, the DNA is TGCGCCAGCAGCCGGACCGGGACTGGGATTGAGCAGTACTTC.